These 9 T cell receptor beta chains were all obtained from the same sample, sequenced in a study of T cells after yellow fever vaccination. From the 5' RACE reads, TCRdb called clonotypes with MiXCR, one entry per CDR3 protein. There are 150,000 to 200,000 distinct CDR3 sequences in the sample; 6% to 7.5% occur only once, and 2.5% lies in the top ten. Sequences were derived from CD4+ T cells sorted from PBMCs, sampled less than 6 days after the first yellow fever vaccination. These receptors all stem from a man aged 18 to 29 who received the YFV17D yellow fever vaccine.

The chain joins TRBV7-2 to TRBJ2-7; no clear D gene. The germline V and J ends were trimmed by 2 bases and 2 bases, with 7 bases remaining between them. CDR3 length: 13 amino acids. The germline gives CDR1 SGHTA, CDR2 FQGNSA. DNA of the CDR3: TGTGCCAGCAGCTTAAGCTCCACCTACGAGCAGTACTTC. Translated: CASSLSSTYEQYF.

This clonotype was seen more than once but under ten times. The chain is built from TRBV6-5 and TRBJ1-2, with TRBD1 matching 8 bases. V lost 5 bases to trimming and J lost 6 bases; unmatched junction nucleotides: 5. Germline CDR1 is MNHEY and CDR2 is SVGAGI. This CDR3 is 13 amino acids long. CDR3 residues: CASSRRDRHGYTF. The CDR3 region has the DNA TGTGCCAGCAGTCGCCGGGACAGGCATGGCTACACCTTC.

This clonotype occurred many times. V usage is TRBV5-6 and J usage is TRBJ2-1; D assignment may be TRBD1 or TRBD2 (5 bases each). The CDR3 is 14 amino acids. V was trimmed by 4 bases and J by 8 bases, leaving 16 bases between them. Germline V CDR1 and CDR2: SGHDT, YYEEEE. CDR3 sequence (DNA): TGTGCCAGCAGCCTTAACTTCAGGGACCATGAGCAGTTCTTC. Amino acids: CASSLNFRDHEQFF.

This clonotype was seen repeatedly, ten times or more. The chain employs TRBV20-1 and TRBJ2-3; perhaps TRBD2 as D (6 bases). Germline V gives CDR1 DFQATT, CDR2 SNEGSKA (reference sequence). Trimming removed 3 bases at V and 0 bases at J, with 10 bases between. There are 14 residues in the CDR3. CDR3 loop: CSARGLLSTDTQYF. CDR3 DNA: TGCAGTGCTAGGGGACTCCTTAGCACAGATACGCAGTATTTT.

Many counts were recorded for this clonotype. Written as DNA, the CDR3 is TGTGCCAGCAGTTTAGGTACAGGTTGGCAGTTCTTC. It yields the protein CASSLGTGWQFF. J is TRBJ2-1 and V is TRBV2, with D possibly matching TRBD1 (5 bases). Trimming took off 5 bases at V and 12 bases at J, with 14 bases between the two ends. In germline, CDR1 is SNHLY, CDR2 FYNNEI. This CDR3 is built from 12 residues.

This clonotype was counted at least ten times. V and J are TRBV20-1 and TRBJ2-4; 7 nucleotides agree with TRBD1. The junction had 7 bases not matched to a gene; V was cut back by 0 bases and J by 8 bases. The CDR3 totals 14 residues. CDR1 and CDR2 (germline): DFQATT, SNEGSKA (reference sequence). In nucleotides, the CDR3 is TGCAGTGCTAGAGATGGGCGGCAGGGGGACATTCAGTACTTC. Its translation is CSARDGRQGDIQYF.

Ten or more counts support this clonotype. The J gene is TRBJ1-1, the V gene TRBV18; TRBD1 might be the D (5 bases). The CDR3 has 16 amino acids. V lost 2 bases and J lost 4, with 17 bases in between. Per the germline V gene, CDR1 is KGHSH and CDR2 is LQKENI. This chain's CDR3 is CASSPSQGMEGTEAFF. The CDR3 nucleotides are TGTGCCAGCTCACCATCGCAGGGTATGGAGGGCACTGAAGCTTTCTTT. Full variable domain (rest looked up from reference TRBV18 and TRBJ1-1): NAGVMQNPRHLVRRRGQEARLRCSPMKGHSHVYWYRQLPEEGLKFMVYLQKENIIDESGMPKERFSAEFPKEGPSILRIQQVVRGDSAAYFCASSPSQGMEGTEAFFGQGTRLTVV.

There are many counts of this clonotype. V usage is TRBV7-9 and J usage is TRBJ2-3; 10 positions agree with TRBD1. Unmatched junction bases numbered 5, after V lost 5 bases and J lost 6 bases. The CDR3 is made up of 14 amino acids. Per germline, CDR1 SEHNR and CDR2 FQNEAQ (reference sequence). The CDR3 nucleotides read TGTGCCAGCAGCAGACAGGGGGCTCGGGATACGCAGTATTTT. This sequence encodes CASSRQGARDTQYF.

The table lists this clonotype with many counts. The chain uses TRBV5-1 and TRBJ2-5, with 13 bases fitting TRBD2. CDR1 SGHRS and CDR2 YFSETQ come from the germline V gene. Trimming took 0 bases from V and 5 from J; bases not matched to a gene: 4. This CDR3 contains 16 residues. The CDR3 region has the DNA TGCGCCAGCAGCTTGGGGACTAGCGGGGGATCGGAGACCCAGTACTTC. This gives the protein CASSLGTSGGSETQYF.